This T cell receptor beta chain was captured in a study of blood T cell repertoires in COVID-19. At the level of the study: The United States, Italy and Spain were the sources of the acute and convalescent COVID-19 samples.

The protocol was immunoSEQ multiplex PCR, while the TCRdb copy is restricted to in-frame clones and leaves out a portion. The repertoire includes 85,000 to 130,000 clones, roughly four fifths of them detected once, and around 4.8% sits in the top ten. The V gene's germline CDR1 is MDHEN and CDR2 SYDVKM. Losses at the gene ends were 3 bases for V and 0 bases for J; bases not matched to a gene: 5. This CDR3 region has 17 residues. This clonotype was obtained from a man in his 60s with acute or convalescent COVID-19. The specimen sequenced was peripheral blood. The chain joins TRBV28 to TRBJ2-3; 11 bases align to TRBD2. The CDR3 DNA reads as TGTGCCAGCAGTTTCACTAGCGGGAGTAGAAGCACAGATACGCAGTATTTT. This translates into CASSFTSGSRSTDTQYF.